A selection of T cell receptor beta chains follows, all from one sample in a study of blood T cell repertoires in COVID-19. TCRdb keeps only in-frame clones here, not all; method: immunoSEQ multiplex PCR. The sample lists some 170,000 clones, approximately 80% occurring once. The sequenced sample was PBMCs or T cells enriched from blood (not recorded which). The receptors here all came from a man over 45 who had recovered from COVID-19. Both conserved end residues are part of each CDR3. Fields, in order: clone size, J gene, V gene, D gene, CDR3 protein, CDR3 DNA. A D gene is named only where the DNA matches it firmly. Only part of the rows carry a size: once, few, many, or a class if the clone is expanded.

few TRBJ1-3 TRBV18 - CASSPLGANTIYF TGTGCCAGCTCACCATTAGGGGCCAACACCATATATTTT
- TRBJ2-7 TRBV6-1 - CASSERRGRYYEQYF TGTGCCAGCAGTGAACGGCGGGGAAGGTACTACGAGCAGTACTTC
- TRBJ1-1 TRBV29-1 TRBD1 CSGGTGGMNTEAFF TGCAGCGGTGGGACAGGGGGCATGAACACTGAAGCTTTCTTT
- TRBJ2-7 TRBV5-1 TRBD1 CASSLPKGATNYEQYF TGCGCCAGCAGCTTGCCGAAGGGGGCCACTAACTACGAGCAGTACTTC
- TRBJ1-2 TRBV29-1 - CSVEQAHFGYTF TGCAGCGTTGAACAGGCCCATTTTGGCTACACCTTC
- TRBJ1-1 TRBV6-1 TRBD1 CASSEQGDVTEAFF TGTGCCAGCAGTGAACAGGGGGACGTTACTGAAGCTTTCTTT
- TRBJ2-1 TRBV6-5 TRBD2 CASSGGHPSYNEQFF TGTGCCAGCTCGGGAGGACACCCCTCCTACAATGAGCAGTTCTTC
- TRBJ2-1 TRBV7-7 TRBD1 CASSSDRGHHNEQFF TGTGCTAGCAGCTCCGACAGGGGGCACCACAATGAGCAGTTCTTC
- TRBJ2-3 TRBV27 - CASSGVTDTQYF TGTGCCAGCTCAGGGGTGACAGATACGCAGTATTTT
- TRBJ2-7 TRBV11-1 TRBD1 CASSPRTGNYEQYF TGTGCCAGCAGCCCCCGGACAGGGAACTACGAGCAGTACTTC
- TRBJ1-6 TRBV5-1 TRBD1 CASSLRVTGDSPLHF TGCGCCAGCAGCTTGAGGGTTACAGGGGATTCACCCCTCCACTTT
once TRBJ1-4 TRBV6-1 - CASSEGGGILNEKLFF TGTGCCAGCAGCGAAGGCGGAGGGATTCTGAATGAAAAACTGTTTTTT
- TRBJ1-2 TRBV20-1 - CSASSGYGYTF TGCAGTGCGAGTTCAGGTTATGGCTACACCTTC